The present TCR beta chain was sequenced within a study of T-cell memory formation after mild COVID-19. Study-wide background: Largely, the TCR clusters proved donor specific.

Researchers used 5'RACE with constant-segment primers to make TCR alpha and TCR beta cDNA libraries that carry sample barcodes and UMIs. TCRdb reprocessed the 5' RACE reads via MiXCR and lists one record per CDR3 protein. Among some 330,000 distinct CDR3 sequences listed, under 25% were seen once. The CDR3 runs to 14 residues. Trimming at V came to 3 bases and at J to 9 bases, leaving 4 bases not matched to a gene. Germline-derived CDR1 and CDR2 are SGHVS and FQNEAQ. Study findings and constraints: Largely, contracting CD4+ clones fell within CM and EM, and contracting CD8+ clones within EMRA. A second wave expanding day 15 to 37 was CD4+-biased; contracting clones were balanced.

In this sample, this clonotype turned up a few times. The antigen is undetermined. This sequence was found in an adult woman who had mild COVID-19 (a few samples of this study predate the infection). Cell type and time point are not known. The sample was PBMCs or a T cell subset sorted from them (not recorded which). This chain connects TRBV7-8 to TRBJ2-1; 11 bases agree with TRBD1. CDR3 sequence reads: CASSFRDRGGEQFF. For the CDR3, the DNA is TGTGCCAGCAGCTTCCGGGACAGGGGGGGTGAGCAGTTCTTC.